This is a list of T cell receptor beta chains from one sample in a study of T cell repertoires in aging, cancer and after chemotherapy. TCRdb recomputed calls from the multiplex PCR reads with MiXCR, one row per CDR3 protein. The sample carries about 9,800 distinct CDR3 sequences, roughly 35% recorded once. Sequenced input: blood. The receptors originated from a human donor in good health. Both conserved end residues are part of each CDR3. A D gene is named only where the DNA matches it firmly. Clone size is stated in some rows and not others, as once, few, many or a class when expanded.

cdr3_nt,cdr3_aa,v_call,d_call,clone_size,j_call
TGTGCCAGCAGCTTAAGGCTAGCGGGAAACAATGAGCAGTTCTTC,CASSLRLAGNNEQFF,TRBV11-1,TRBD2,few,TRBJ2-1
TGCAGCGCTACGGACAGGGGAAGATACACTGAAGCTTTCTTT,CSATDRGRYTEAFF,TRBV29-1,TRBD1,-,TRBJ1-1
TGTGCCAGCAGCAACACGAGAAGACACGAAAAACTGTTTTTT,CASSNTRRHEKLFF,TRBV7-9,-,once,TRBJ1-4
TGTGCCAGCAGTGGTGGGGAGAGTAGCAATGAGCAGTTCTTC,CASSGGESSNEQFF,TRBV6-2/TRBV6-3,-,-,TRBJ2-1
TGTGCCAGCAGCTTAATGGGAAAGACTAGCGGGTACGACGAGCAGTACTTC,CASSLMGKTSGYDEQYF,TRBV13,TRBD2,once,TRBJ2-7
TGTGCCAGTAGCCGGGACAGGGCGGGGGATCAGCCCCAGCATTTT,CASSRDRAGDQPQHF,TRBV19,TRBD1,few,TRBJ1-5
TGTGCCAGCAGCTTGGGACGCTCCTACAATGAGCAGTTCTTC,CASSLGRSYNEQFF,TRBV5-4,-,few,TRBJ2-1
TGTGCCAGCAGCTACCACACGCGCCTCGATGAGCAGTTCTTC,CASSYHTRLDEQFF,TRBV11-2,-,-,TRBJ2-1
TGTGCCAGCAGTTACAGAGGGAATGTTAACACCGGGGAGCTGTTTTTT,CASSYRGNVNTGELFF,TRBV6-5,-,-,TRBJ2-2
TGTGCCAGCCACCCAGGGAACTATGGCTACACCTTC,CASHPGNYGYTF,TRBV6-1,-,-,TRBJ1-2
TGTGCCAGCAGTTCCACAGGGGCTGGGGCCAACGTCCTGACTTTC,CASSSTGAGANVLTF,TRBV6-5,TRBD1,few,TRBJ2-6
TGTGCCAGCAGCCCGACAGGGCCAAATCAGCCCCAGCATTTT,CASSPTGPNQPQHF,TRBV7-2,TRBD1,-,TRBJ1-5
TGCGCCAGCAGCTTTCAGGGGAACACCGGGGAGCTGTTTTTT,CASSFQGNTGELFF,TRBV5-1,-,-,TRBJ2-2
TGTGCCAGCAGTTACTCGGCCAGGGAGAATGGCTACACCTTC,CASSYSARENGYTF,TRBV6-6,-,few,TRBJ1-2
TGTGCCAGCTCACCAATCGGGCTTAGCTCCTACGAGCAGTACTTC,CASSPIGLSSYEQYF,TRBV18,-,-,TRBJ2-7
TGTGCCAGCAGTTCATGGGACGGAAACACCGGGGAGCTGTTTTTT,CASSSWDGNTGELFF,TRBV12-3/TRBV12-4,-,-,TRBJ2-2
TGTGCCACCAGCCCTGGGACAGAGGCGGACTCTGGGGCCAAGGTCCTAACTTTC,CATSPGTEADSGAKVLTF,TRBV15,TRBD1,once,TRBJ2-6
TGCAGTGCTAGTCCTCCGGGACAGTACTACGAGCAGTACTTC,CSASPPGQYYEQYF,TRBV20-1,TRBD1,-,TRBJ2-7
TGTGCCAGCAGCTTAGCCATAACCTACGAGCAGTACTTC,CASSLAITYEQYF,TRBV7-6,-,-,TRBJ2-7
TGTGCCAGCAAAGGGAATCGGGAAAACATTCAGTACTTC,CASKGNRENIQYF,TRBV27,-,-,TRBJ2-4
TGCAGCGTTGAAGGGTCCGGTTTTGGAGCTTTCTTT,CSVEGSGFGAFF,TRBV29-1,-,-,TRBJ1-1
TGTGCCAGCAGCCCCCGGGCAGGGAGCCCCTACGAGCAGTACTTC,CASSPRAGSPYEQYF,TRBV7-6,-,-,TRBJ2-7
TGTGCCAGCAGCTTAGGACTCCCGAACACCGGGGAGCTGTTTTTT,CASSLGLPNTGELFF,TRBV7-2,-,-,TRBJ2-2
TGCGCCAGCAGCTTGGGGGGGGGCAATAGTTACGAGCAGTACTTC,CASSLGGGNSYEQYF,TRBV5-1,-,few,TRBJ2-7
TGTGCCAGCAGTTACTCTCCAATGAACACTGAAGCTTTCTTT,CASSYSPMNTEAFF,TRBV6-6,-,-,TRBJ1-1
TGTGCCAGCTCACTACAGGGGATCCGCACAGATACGCAGTATTTT,CASSLQGIRTDTQYF,TRBV18,TRBD1,few,TRBJ2-3
TGCAGCGTTGGGGGGGGCTCCTACGAGCAGTACTTC,CSVGGGSYEQYF,TRBV29-1,TRBD2,medium-sized,TRBJ2-7
TGTGCCAGCAGGGCGGAGAACAATGAGCAGTTCTTC,CASRAENNEQFF,TRBV6-2/TRBV6-3,-,-,TRBJ2-1
TGTGCCAGCAGCTTTAGGGGTCGGTTCACCGGGGAGCTGTTTTTT,CASSFRGRFTGELFF,TRBV5-6,-,once,TRBJ2-2
TGTGCCAGTAGTATAGTTGAACGACGAGGCTACACCTTC,CASSIVERRGYTF,TRBV19,-,-,TRBJ1-2
TGCAGCGGGGTGACAGGGCTAGACACTGAAGCTTTCTTT,CSGVTGLDTEAFF,TRBV29-1,TRBD1,few,TRBJ1-1
TGTGCCAGTAGTCCCGGGACAGTCACAGATACGCAGTATTTT,CASSPGTVTDTQYF,TRBV19,TRBD1,few,TRBJ2-3
TGTGCCACCAGCAGAGAAAGTTACCAGGGGATGCCGCAGCGCCCAGATACGCAGTATTTT,CATSRESYQGMPQRPDTQYF,TRBV15,-,-,TRBJ2-3
TGTGCCAGCAGTGATATCCGGGACACCATATATTTT,CASSDIRDTIYF,TRBV6-1,-,-,TRBJ1-3
TGTGCCAGCAGTGCCAAAGGGACAGGAACCTCGAACACCGGGGAGCTGTTTTTT,CASSAKGTGTSNTGELFF,TRBV6-4,TRBD1,-,TRBJ2-2
TGTGCCTGGAGTGTATCAGGGGCGGTGAGACCTGAGCAGTTCTTC,CAWSVSGAVRPEQFF,TRBV30,-,few,TRBJ2-1
TGTGCCAGTAGTATTAGGACTAGCGGCGATACCTACAATGAGCAGTTCTTC,CASSIRTSGDTYNEQFF,TRBV19,TRBD2,-,TRBJ2-1
TGTGCCAGCAGTACGCGGGGGGGGATCTACGAGCAGTACTTC,CASSTRGGIYEQYF,TRBV6-5,TRBD2,medium-sized,TRBJ2-7
TGTGCCAGCAGCTTAGGGCTAGCGGGACTAGGGCAAGAGACCCAGTACTTC,CASSLGLAGLGQETQYF,TRBV5-4,TRBD2,-,TRBJ2-5
TGTGCCAGCAGTGACTCAGGGGGCGCAGATACGCAGTATTTT,CASSDSGGADTQYF,TRBV6-4,TRBD1,few,TRBJ2-3
TGTGCCAGCAGTTCGCCGGGACTAGCGGGAAATGAGCAGTTCTTC,CASSSPGLAGNEQFF,TRBV5-6,TRBD2,few,TRBJ2-1
TGTGCCACCAGCAGACGGGGGATATTTGGATTTGAAAAACTGTTTTTT,CATSRRGIFGFEKLFF,TRBV15,-,few,TRBJ1-4
TGTGCCAGTAGTATGGGACTTTTCACAGATACGCAGTATTTT,CASSMGLFTDTQYF,TRBV19,-,few,TRBJ2-3
TGTGCCACCAGTGATTGGGGCAGGGCGGACATTCAGTACTTC,CATSDWGRADIQYF,TRBV24-1,-,-,TRBJ2-4
TGTGCCAGCAGCTTGGTTGGCCTAGCGGGAGTAAATGAGCAGTTCTTC,CASSLVGLAGVNEQFF,TRBV5-6,TRBD2,few,TRBJ2-1
TGCAGCGTTGAAGATCTTAGCGGGCCCAGCTCCTACGAGCAGTACTTC,CSVEDLSGPSSYEQYF,TRBV29-1,TRBD2,few,TRBJ2-7
TGTGCCAGCAGTCCAGGTATTCAAGAGACCCAGTACTTC,CASSPGIQETQYF,TRBV6-5,-,few,TRBJ2-5
TGTGCCAGCTCCCGCCCGGGGGGCACACACACCGGGGAGCTGTTTTTT,CASSRPGGTHTGELFF,TRBV18,-,-,TRBJ2-2
TGTGCCAGCAGTTATCCGGGACTTTTCGTCCTGACTTTC,CASSYPGLFVLTF,TRBV6-5,-,medium-sized,TRBJ2-6
TGCAGCGTTGAGTTGACCAGGGGGCAAGGTGCTCCTGAAGCTTTCTTT,CSVELTRGQGAPEAFF,TRBV29-1,TRBD1,few,TRBJ1-1
TGTGCCTGGAGCGTCGTGGGGCGTGATTCACCCCTCCACTTT,CAWSVVGRDSPLHF,TRBV30,-,-,TRBJ1-6
TGTGCCAGCAGTCCCGGACAGGGTCAATTTTCACCCCTCCACTTT,CASSPGQGQFSPLHF,TRBV12-3/TRBV12-4,TRBD1,-,TRBJ1-6
TGTGCCAGCAGCTACTCGGAGGCCGCCAATGAGCAGTTCTTC,CASSYSEAANEQFF,TRBV11-1,-,-,TRBJ2-1
TGTGCCAGCAGTTTAACCATATTCTATGGCTACACCTTC,CASSLTIFYGYTF,TRBV12-3/TRBV12-4,-,-,TRBJ1-2
TGTGCCAGCTCACCGGGTCGGTCCACCTACGAGCAGTACTTC,CASSPGRSTYEQYF,TRBV18,-,-,TRBJ2-7
TGTGCCTGGAGTACCGAACTAGCGGGGCTTTACAATGAGCAGTTCTTC,CAWSTELAGLYNEQFF,TRBV30,TRBD2,-,TRBJ2-1
TGTGCCAGCAGTTTTGGAGGGGCAGGGTCTAATGAAAAACTGTTTTTT,CASSFGGAGSNEKLFF,TRBV28,-,once,TRBJ1-4